This is a list of T cell receptor beta chains from one sample in a study of T cell responses to AZD1222 COVID-19 vaccine. Produced via immunoSEQ multiplex PCR; TCRdb's table is partial and in-frame only. The sample carries 150,000 to 190,000 clones, approximately 90% recorded once. The input for sequencing was peripheral blood, taken on day 0 of AZD1222 vaccination. These receptors were obtained from an adult in good health. Each CDR3 is given with its conserved first and last residue. The D gene is left open where the match is weak. Clone size is not always given. Where it is, it says once, few, many or a class for expanded clones.

d_gene	abundance	v_gene	j_gene	CDR3aa	CDR3nt
-	-	TRBV6-6	TRBJ2-7	CASKLGDNYEQYF	TGTGCCAGTAAACTCGGGGATAACTACGAGCAGTACTTC
TRBD1	-	TRBV7-9	TRBJ2-1	CASSLAGQDYNEQFF	TGTGCCAGCAGCTTAGCGGGACAGGACTACAATGAGCAGTTCTTC
TRBD2	-	TRBV4-2	TRBJ2-7	CASSQNTGLPYEQYF	TGTGCCAGCAGCCAAAATACGGGACTACCCTACGAGCAGTACTTC
-	-	TRBV14	TRBJ2-1	CASSQVEHSYNEQFF	TGTGCCAGCAGCCAAGTTGAGCACTCCTACAATGAGCAGTTCTTC
-	-	TRBV5-1	TRBJ2-6	CASSPDGMEANVLTF	TGCGCCAGCAGCCCTGATGGTATGGAGGCCAACGTCCTGACTTTC
TRBD1	-	TRBV11-2	TRBJ1-2	CASSSLDRDHGYTF	TGTGCCAGCAGCTCCCTTGACAGGGACCATGGCTACACCTTC
TRBD1	-	TRBV10-3	TRBJ2-2	CAISESLTGGSNTGELFF	TGTGCCATCAGTGAGTCTCTGACAGGGGGCTCGAACACCGGGGAGCTGTTTTTT
TRBD1	-	TRBV4-3	TRBJ2-7	CASSQVIPDRGRTF	TGCGCCAGCAGCCAAGTAATCCCGGACAGGGGGAGAACGTTC
-	-	TRBV7-2	TRBJ1-2	CASSLAGPINYGYTF	TGTGCCAGCAGCTTAGCGGGGCCGATTAACTATGGCTACACCTTC
TRBD2	-	TRBV9	TRBJ2-7	CASSVYPSGTEEQYF	TGTGCCAGCAGCGTGTATCCTAGCGGGACTGAAGAGCAGTACTTC
-	once	TRBV7-8	TRBJ1-2	CASSHGTANYGYTF	TGTGCCAGCAGCCACGGGACGGCTAACTATGGCTACACCTTC
-	-	TRBV3-1/TRBV3-2	TRBJ2-1	CASSQDSTAGNNEQFF	TGTGCCAGCAGCCAAGATTCGACAGCGGGTAACAATGAGCAGTTCTTC
TRBD2	-	TRBV5-6	TRBJ2-7	CASSLTAGVFYEQYF	TGTGCCAGCAGCTTGACAGCGGGAGTATTCTACGAGCAGTACTTC
-	-	TRBV21-1	TRBJ2-1	CASSNLRRDNEQFF	TGTGCCAGCAGCAATTTAAGACGGGACAATGAGCAGTTCTTC
TRBD2	-	TRBV7-7	TRBJ2-5	CASSLVSGREQETQYF	TGTGCTAGCAGCTTAGTGAGCGGGAGGGAGCAAGAGACCCAGTACTTC
TRBD2	-	TRBV19	TRBJ2-7	CASSTGTRDFAGYEQYF	TGTGCCAGTAGCACCGGGACTAGGGACTTTGCGGGCTACGAGCAGTACTTC
TRBD2	once	TRBV7-2	TRBJ2-6	CASSPGTIIGSGANVLTF	TGTGCCAGCAGCCCTGGGACTATAATTGGCTCTGGGGCCAACGTCCTGACTTTC
TRBD1	-	TRBV7-2	TRBJ2-6	CASSLSRDRGAGANVLTF	TGTGCCAGCAGCTTATCCCGGGACAGGGGGGCTGGGGCCAACGTCCTGACTTTC
-	-	TRBV27	TRBJ2-5	CASSPIRPLQETQYF	TGTGCCAGCAGTCCAATCAGACCGTTACAAGAGACCCAGTACTTC
-	-	TRBV2	TRBJ1-4	CASRGPATNEKLFF	TGTGCCAGCAGAGGACCAGCAACTAATGAAAAACTGTTTTTT
TRBD2	-	TRBV15	TRBJ2-1	CATSQTLAVSYNEQFF	TGTGCCACCAGCCAAACACTAGCGGTCTCCTACAATGAGCAGTTCTTC
-	-	TRBV6-6	TRBJ2-3	CASSYTRLADTQYF	TGTGCCAGCAGTTACACTAGGCTGGCAGATACGCAGTATTTT
TRBD2	-	TRBV6-2/TRBV6-3	TRBJ2-3	CASSWTSRGTDTQYF	TGTGCCAGCAGTTGGACTAGTCGGGGCACAGATACGCAGTATTTT
TRBD1	-	TRBV5-1	TRBJ1-1	CASSVTGTVNTEAFF	TGCGCCAGCAGCGTTACCGGGACAGTGAACACTGAAGCTTTCTTT
-	-	TRBV27	TRBJ1-6	CASSPGIGSSYNSPLHF	TGTGCCAGCAGTCCAGGGATCGGGAGCTCCTATAATTCACCCCTCCACTTT
TRBD2	-	TRBV19	TRBJ2-2	CASSLGLAGGTGELFF	TGTGCCAGTAGCTTGGGACTAGCGGGAGGGACCGGGGAGCTGTTTTTT
-	-	TRBV27	TRBJ2-7	CASSSKGIYEQYF	TGTGCCAGCAGTTCTAAGGGGATCTACGAGCAGTACTTC
-	-	TRBV6-5	TRBJ2-7	CASSRDTNYEQYF	TGTGCCAGCAGCCGGGACACCAACTACGAGCAGTACTTC
TRBD1	few	TRBV10-3	TRBJ1-6	CAISERGQGYSPLHF	TGTGCCATCAGTGAGAGGGGACAGGGGTATTCACCCCTCCACTTT
-	-	TRBV5-1	TRBJ2-5	CASSLERPETQYF	TGCGCCAGCAGCTTGGAGCGTCCAGAGACCCAGTACTTC
-	-	TRBV2	TRBJ2-1	CASSGGSYNEQFF	TGTGCCAGCAGTGGGGGGTCTTACAATGAGCAGTTCTTC
TRBD2	-	TRBV9	TRBJ2-3	CASSGASGTSTDTQYF	TGTGCCAGCAGCGGGGCTAGCGGGACTAGCACAGATACGCAGTATTTT
-	-	TRBV5-4	TRBJ2-1	CASSPGISYNEQFF	TGTGCCAGCAGCCCAGGGATCTCCTACAATGAGCAGTTCTTC
-	-	TRBV28	TRBJ2-4	CASSLSPTRVSKNIQYF	TGTGCCAGCAGTTTATCACCTACCAGGGTATCCAAAAACATTCAGTACTTC
TRBD2	-	TRBV2	TRBJ2-1	CASGLETTYNEQFF	TGTGCCAGCGGACTAGAGACCACCTACAATGAGCAGTTCTTC
-	-	TRBV20-1	TRBJ1-5	CSASDAASNQPQHF	TGCAGTGCTAGTGACGCGGCCAGCAATCAGCCCCAGCATTTT
-	-	TRBV7-8	TRBJ1-5	CASSYRPVNQPQHF	TGTGCCAGCAGCTACCGCCCGGTCAATCAGCCCCAGCATTTT
-	-	TRBV14	TRBJ2-7	CASSQFGLGYEQYF	TGTGCCAGCAGCCAATTCGGGTTAGGATACGAGCAGTACTTC
TRBD1	-	TRBV28	TRBJ1-3	CASSSGQGLYTIYF	TGTGCCAGCAGTTCGGGACAGGGGCTCTACACCATATATTTT
TRBD1	-	TRBV28	TRBJ1-1	CASSLGQGRNTEAFF	TGTGCCAGCAGTTTAGGACAGGGGAGGAACACTGAAGCTTTCTTT
-	-	TRBV3-1/TRBV3-2	TRBJ1-2	CASRGHGYTF	TGTGCCAGCAGGGGACATGGCTACACCTTC
-	once	TRBV27	TRBJ2-1	CASSEPQSSYDEQFF	TGTGCCAGCAGTGAACCACAGAGCTCCTACGATGAGCAGTTCTTC
TRBD2	-	TRBV3-1/TRBV3-2	TRBJ2-3	CASSQDRAGASRDTQYF	TGTGCCAGCAGCCAAGATCGAGCGGGAGCATCACGAGATACGCAGTATTTT
-	-	TRBV24-1	TRBJ2-1	CATSDKGTKSNEQFF	TGTGCCACCAGTGATAAAGGTACCAAAAGCAATGAGCAGTTCTTC
-	-	TRBV4-2	TRBJ1-5	CASSQESSGAQPQHF	TGTGCCAGCAGCCAAGAATCTTCCGGGGCTCAGCCCCAGCATTTT
-	-	TRBV7-9	TRBJ1-4	CASSSGTGELFF	TGTGCCAGCAGCTCAGGGACCGGGGAACTGTTTTTT
TRBD2	-	TRBV2	TRBJ2-1	CASSDPSGSEDEQFF	TGTGCCAGCAGTGACCCTAGCGGGAGTGAGGATGAGCAGTTCTTC
-	-	TRBV4-1	TRBJ2-3	CASSRIAGTVGTDTQYF	TGCGCCAGCAGCCGAATAGCCGGGACCGTGGGCACAGATACGCAGTATTTT
TRBD1	-	TRBV28	TRBJ1-5	CASSQGTGGNQPQHF	TGTGCCAGCAGTCAAGGGACAGGCGGCAATCAGCCCCAGCATTTT
TRBD2	-	TRBV11-2	TRBJ2-3	CASSHLAAEGDTQYF	TGTGCCAGCAGCCACCTAGCGGCCGAGGGGGATACGCAGTATTTT
TRBD1	-	TRBV7-2	TRBJ2-1	CASSSKTGVVNEQFF	TGTGCCAGCAGCTCCAAAACAGGGGTAGTCAATGAGCAGTTCTTC
TRBD1	-	TRBV30	TRBJ1-1	CAWSVPRGKQDTEAFF	TGTGCCTGGAGTGTCCCCAGGGGGAAACAGGACACTGAAGCTTTCTTT
-	-	TRBV20-1	TRBJ2-7	CSASWQDYEQYF	TGCAGTGCTAGTTGGCAAGATTACGAGCAGTACTTC
-	-	TRBV11-2	TRBJ1-2	CASSLDLQLYGYTF	TGTGCCAGCAGCTTAGATTTACAGCTTTATGGCTACACCTTC
-	-	TRBV15	TRBJ1-5	CATSRAQQPQHF	TGTGCCACCAGCAGAGCCCAACAGCCCCAGCATTTT
-	-	TRBV4-2	TRBJ1-1	CASSQVTGMNTEAFF	TGTGCCAGCAGCCAAGTAACAGGGATGAACACTGAAGCTTTCTTT
-	-	TRBV12-3/TRBV12-4	TRBJ2-1	CANYYNEQFF	TGTGCCAACTACTACAATGAGCAGTTCTTC